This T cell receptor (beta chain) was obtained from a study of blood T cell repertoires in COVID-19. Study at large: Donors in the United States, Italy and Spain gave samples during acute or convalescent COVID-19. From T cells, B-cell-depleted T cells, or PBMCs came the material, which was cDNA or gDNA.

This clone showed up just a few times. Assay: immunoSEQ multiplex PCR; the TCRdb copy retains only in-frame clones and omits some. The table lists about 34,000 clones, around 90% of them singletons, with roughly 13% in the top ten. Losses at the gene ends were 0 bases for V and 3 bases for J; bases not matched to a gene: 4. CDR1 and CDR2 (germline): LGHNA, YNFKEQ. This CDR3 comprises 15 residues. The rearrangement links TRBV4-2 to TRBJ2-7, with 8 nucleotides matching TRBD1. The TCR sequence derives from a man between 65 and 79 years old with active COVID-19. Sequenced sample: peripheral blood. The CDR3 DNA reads TGTGCCAGCAGCCAAGACGGACAGGGTCTCTACGAGCAGTACTTC. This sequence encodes CASSQDGQGLYEQYF.